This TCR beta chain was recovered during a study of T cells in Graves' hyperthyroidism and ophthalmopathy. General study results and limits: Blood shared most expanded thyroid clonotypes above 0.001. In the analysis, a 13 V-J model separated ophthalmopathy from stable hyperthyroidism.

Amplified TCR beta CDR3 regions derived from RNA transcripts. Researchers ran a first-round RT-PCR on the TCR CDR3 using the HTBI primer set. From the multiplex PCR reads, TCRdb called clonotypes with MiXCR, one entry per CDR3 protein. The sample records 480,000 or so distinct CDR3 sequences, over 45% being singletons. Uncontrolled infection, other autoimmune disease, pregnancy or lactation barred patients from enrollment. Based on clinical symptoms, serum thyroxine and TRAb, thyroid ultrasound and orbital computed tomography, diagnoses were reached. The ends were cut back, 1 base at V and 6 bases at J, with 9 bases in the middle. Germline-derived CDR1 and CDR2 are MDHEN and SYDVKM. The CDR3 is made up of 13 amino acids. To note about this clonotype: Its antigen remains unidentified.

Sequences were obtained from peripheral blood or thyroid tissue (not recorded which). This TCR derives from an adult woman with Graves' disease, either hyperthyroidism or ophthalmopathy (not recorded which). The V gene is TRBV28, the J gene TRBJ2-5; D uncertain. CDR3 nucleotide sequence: TGTGCCAGCAGTTTATTTTCAGTGAAGACCCAGTACTTC. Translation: CASSLFSVKTQYF.